The present TCR beta chain was sequenced within a study of blood T cell repertoires in COVID-19. Study in general: The United States, Italy and Spain provided the acute and convalescent COVID-19 samples. PBMCs, B-cell-depleted T cells, or T cells provided the cDNA or gDNA that made up the material.

Trimming shortened V by 4 bases and J by 5 bases, and 15 bases separated the two germline ends. Germline CDR1 reads ENHRY; CDR2 reads SYGVKD. This CDR3 is built from 14 residues. Original handling: Reference gene primer amplification in the assay estimated nucleated cell counts. TCRdb keeps only in-frame clones here, not all; method: immunoSEQ multiplex PCR. The V and J calls and clone size were taken over from that table, and D and trimming were inferred from the DNA. The sample shows around 260,000 clones, 80% to 85% of them seen only once. The receptor was isolated from a person in their 70s with COVID-19, enrolled during active disease. V usage is TRBV10-3 and J usage is TRBJ2-7, with D maybe TRBD2 (6 bases). Sample: peripheral blood. The CDR3 spells CAISGEARAHEQYF. CDR3 sequence (DNA): TGTGCCATCAGTGGGGAGGCCAGGGCCCACGAGCAGTACTTC.